The sequence of this TCR beta chain was determined in a study of blood T cell repertoires in COVID-19. Study-level background: Samples of COVID-19 (acute and convalescent) were obtained from the United States, Italy and Spain. The cDNA or gDNA used as material had been derived from T cells, B-cell-depleted T cells, or PBMCs.

CDR1 is GTSNPN and CDR2 is SVGIG in the germline V gene (reference sequence). After removal of 1 base from V and 0 bases from J, the junction contained 9 bases not matched to a gene. The CDR3 has 17 residues. Authors' methods: Estimation of nucleated cell counts relied on the amplification of reference gene primers. Profiled with immunoSEQ multiplex PCR; TCRdb holds only in-frame clones, not every one. That table supplies the V and J calls and clone size; D and trimming were determined from the DNA. This sample carries more than 100,000 clones, approximately 81% of them seen once, and the ten largest clones take 3.5% to 4.5%.

Sequencing used peripheral blood. The TCR was taken from a woman aged 80 or over with acute or convalescent COVID-19. The chain has TRBV30 and TRBJ1-5; 7 bases are shared with TRBD1. CDR3 sequence: CAWSGNRGPYSNQPQHF. The CDR3 nucleotides are TGTGCCTGGAGTGGGAACAGGGGACCCTATAGCAATCAGCCCCAGCATTTT.